This TCR beta chain was sequenced for a study of CD8 T cells in Susac syndrome. Turning to the study itself: When blood was drawn, the patients with Susac syndrome were therapy-naive, on corticosteroids, or on intravenous immunoglobulin alone.

Trimming took 2 bases from V and 8 from J, leaving 10 bases between them. CDR3 length equals 13 residues. A quantity of roughly 0.5 to 1 ug RNA underwent reverse transcription using random hexamers. TCRdb recomputed calls from the immunoSEQ multiplex PCR reads with MiXCR, one row per CDR3 protein. The sample carries roughly 200,000 distinct CDR3 sequences, 90% to 95% recorded once. This TCR came from a human donor with Susac syndrome. The gene calls are TRBV12-3 or TRBV12-4 and TRBJ2-1; maybe TRBD1 (6 bases). The sequencing input was CD4+ T cells from PBMCs. The CDR3 DNA follows: TGTGCCAGCAGTTTATTCAGGGGCGATGAGCAGTTCTTC. Amino acid sequence: CASSLFRGDEQFF.